This T cell receptor (beta chain) comes out of a study of response to subunit inactivated influenza vaccine. Germline-derived CDR1 and CDR2 are LGHNA and YSLEER. This CDR3 comprises 16 residues. The V segment lost 3 bases and the J segment 5 bases; nucleotides outside the gene matches: 5. Study outcomes and limitations: Authors suggested each seasonal flu vaccination may recruit only limited numbers of new T cells.

This clonotype has just a few counts. Its antigen is unknown. Each CDR3 protein is one row after TCRdb ran MiXCR on the RT-PCR reads. This table has about 800,000 distinct CDR3 sequences, over 20% appearing once. The sample in question was PBMCs from blood, obtained around 5 days after vaccination. The rearrangement uses TRBV4-3 and TRBJ2-2, with 11 bases that match TRBD2. The TCR originated in a man between 45 and 60 years old who received an inactivated influenza vaccine. The CDR3 DNA reads as TGCGCCAGCAGCCATTCCTGGACTAGCGGGACCGGGGAGCTGTTTTTT. It yields the protein CASSHSWTSGTGELFF.